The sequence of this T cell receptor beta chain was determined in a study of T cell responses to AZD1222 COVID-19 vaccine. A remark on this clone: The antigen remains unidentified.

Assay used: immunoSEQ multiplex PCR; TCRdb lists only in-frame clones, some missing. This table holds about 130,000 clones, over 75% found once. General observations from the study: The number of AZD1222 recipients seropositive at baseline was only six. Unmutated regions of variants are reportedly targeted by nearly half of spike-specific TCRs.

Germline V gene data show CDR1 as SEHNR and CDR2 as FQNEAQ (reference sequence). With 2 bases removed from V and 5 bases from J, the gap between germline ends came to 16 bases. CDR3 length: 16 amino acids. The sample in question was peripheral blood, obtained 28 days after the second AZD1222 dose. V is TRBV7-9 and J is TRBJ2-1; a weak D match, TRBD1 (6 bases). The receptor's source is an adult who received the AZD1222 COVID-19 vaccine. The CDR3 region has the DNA TGTGCCAGCAGCTTACCGTACGTAGGACAGAACAATGAGCAGTTCTTC. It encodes CASSLPYVGQNNEQFF.